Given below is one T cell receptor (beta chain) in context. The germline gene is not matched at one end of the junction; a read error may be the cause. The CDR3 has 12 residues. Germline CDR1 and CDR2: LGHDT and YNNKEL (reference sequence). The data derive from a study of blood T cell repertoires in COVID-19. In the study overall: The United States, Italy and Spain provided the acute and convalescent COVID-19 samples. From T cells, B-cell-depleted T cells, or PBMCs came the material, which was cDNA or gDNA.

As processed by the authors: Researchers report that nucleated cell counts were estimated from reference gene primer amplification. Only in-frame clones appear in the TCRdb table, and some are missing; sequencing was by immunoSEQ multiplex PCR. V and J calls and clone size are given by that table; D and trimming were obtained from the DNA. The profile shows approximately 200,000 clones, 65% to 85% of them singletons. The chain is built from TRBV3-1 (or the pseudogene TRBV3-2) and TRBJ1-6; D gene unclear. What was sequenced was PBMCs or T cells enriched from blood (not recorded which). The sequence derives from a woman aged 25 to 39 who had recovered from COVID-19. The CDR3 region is CASSQGSSPLHF. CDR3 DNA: TGTGCCAGCAGTCAAGGGAGTTCACCCCTCCACTTT.